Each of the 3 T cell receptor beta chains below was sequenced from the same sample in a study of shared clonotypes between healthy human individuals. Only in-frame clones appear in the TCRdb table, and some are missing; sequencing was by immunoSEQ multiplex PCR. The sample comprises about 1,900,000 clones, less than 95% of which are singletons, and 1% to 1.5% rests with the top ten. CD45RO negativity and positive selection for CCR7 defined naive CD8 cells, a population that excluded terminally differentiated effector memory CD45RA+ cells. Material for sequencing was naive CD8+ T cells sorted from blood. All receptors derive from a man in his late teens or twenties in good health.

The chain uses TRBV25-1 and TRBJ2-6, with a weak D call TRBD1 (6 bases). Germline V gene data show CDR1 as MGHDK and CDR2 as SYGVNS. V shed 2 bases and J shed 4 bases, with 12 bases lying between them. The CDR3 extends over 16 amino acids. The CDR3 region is CASSEGWGPGANVLTF. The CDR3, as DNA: TGTGCCAGCAGTGAAGGGTGGGGGCCAGGGGCCAACGTCCTGACTTTC. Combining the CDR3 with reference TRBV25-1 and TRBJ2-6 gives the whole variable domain EADIYQTPRYLVIGTGKKITLECSQTMGHDKMYWYQQDPGMELHLIHYSYGVNSTEKGDLSSESTVSRIRTEHFPLTLESARPSHTSQYLCASSEGWGPGANVLTFGAGSRLTVL.

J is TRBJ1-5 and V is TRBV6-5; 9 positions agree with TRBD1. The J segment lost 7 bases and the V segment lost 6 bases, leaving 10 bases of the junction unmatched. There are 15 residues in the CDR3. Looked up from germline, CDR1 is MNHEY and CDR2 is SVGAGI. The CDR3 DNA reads TGTGCCAGCAGCCTGGGACAGGGTCTGGAACAGCCCCAGCATTTT. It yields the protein CASSLGQGLEQPQHF.

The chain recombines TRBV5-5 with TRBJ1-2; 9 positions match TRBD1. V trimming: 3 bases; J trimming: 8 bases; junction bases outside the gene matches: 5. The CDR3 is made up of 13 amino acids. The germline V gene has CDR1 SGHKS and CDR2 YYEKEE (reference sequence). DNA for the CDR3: TGTGCCAGCAGCTGGGGACAGGGCGACGGCTACACCTTC. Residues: CASSWGQGDGYTF.